This T cell receptor beta chain is from a study of blood T cell repertoires in COVID-19. Study-level background: Sources were T cells, B-cell-depleted T cells, or PBMCs; the material itself was cDNA or gDNA.

Under the authors' procedure: Estimation of nucleated cell counts relied on the amplification of reference gene primers. TCRdb keeps only in-frame clones here, not all; method: immunoSEQ multiplex PCR. V and J calls plus clone size are reproduced from that table; the DNA served to infer D and trimming. The profile shows about 210,000 clones, roughly 87% of them singletons. The sequencing input was PBMCs or T cells enriched from blood (not recorded which). The clonotype comes from a man between 18 and 35 years old with acute COVID-19.

The CDR3, as DNA: TGTGCCACGACACGCGGGACTTTAAATCAGCCCCAGCATTTT. Translated: CATTRGTLNQPQHF. This chain joins TRBV28 and TRBJ1-5; the D gene is possibly TRBD1 (5 bases). The CDR3 is 14 amino acids. Germline V gene lookup returns CDR1 MDHEN and CDR2 SYDVKM. V gave up 10 bases and J gave up 4 bases, with 17 bases separating them.